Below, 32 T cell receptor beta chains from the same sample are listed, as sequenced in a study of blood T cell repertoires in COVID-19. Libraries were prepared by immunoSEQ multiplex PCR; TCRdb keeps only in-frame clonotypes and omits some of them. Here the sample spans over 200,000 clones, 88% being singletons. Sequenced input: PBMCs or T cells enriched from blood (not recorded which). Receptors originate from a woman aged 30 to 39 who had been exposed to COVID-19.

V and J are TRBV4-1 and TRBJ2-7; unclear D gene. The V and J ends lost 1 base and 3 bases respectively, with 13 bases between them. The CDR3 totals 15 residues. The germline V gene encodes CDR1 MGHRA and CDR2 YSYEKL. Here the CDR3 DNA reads TGCGCCAGCAGCCAAGTCTCTGGCGGAGACTACGAGCAGTACTTC. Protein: CASSQVSGGDYEQYF.

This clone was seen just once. CDR3 region: CASSYSTGILGYTF. Here the CDR3 DNA reads TGTGCCAGCAGTTACTCCACAGGAATATTGGGCTACACCTTC. The V call is TRBV6-5, the J call TRBJ1-2; possibly TRBD1 for D (5 bases). The CDR3 extends over 14 amino acids. The V and J ends lost 0 bases and 8 bases respectively, with 13 bases between them. Germline CDR1 is MNHEY and CDR2 is SVGAGI.

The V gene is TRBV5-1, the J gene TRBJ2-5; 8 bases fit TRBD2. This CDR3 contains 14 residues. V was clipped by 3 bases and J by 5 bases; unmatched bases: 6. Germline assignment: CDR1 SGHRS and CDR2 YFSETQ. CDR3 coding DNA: TGCGCCAGCAGCTGGGAGCGGGGGCTGGAGACCCAGTACTTC. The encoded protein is CASSWERGLETQYF. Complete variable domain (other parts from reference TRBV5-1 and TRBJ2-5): KAGVTQTPRYLIKTRGQQVTLSCSPISGHRSVSWYQQTPGQGLQFLFEYFSETQRNKGNFPGRFSGRQFSNSRSEMNVSTLELGDSALYLCASSWERGLETQYFGPGTRLLVL.

DNA of the CDR3: TGTGCCAGCAGTCTCGGGACTAGCGGGGCCTACGAGCAGTACTTC. Its translation is CASSLGTSGAYEQYF. The rearrangement joins TRBV27 to TRBJ2-7; 13 bases are a match to TRBD2. The CDR3 is 15 amino acids. Germline loops: CDR1 MNHEY, CDR2 SMNVEV (reference sequence). V lost 5 bases, J lost 2 bases, and 3 bases stayed unmatched.

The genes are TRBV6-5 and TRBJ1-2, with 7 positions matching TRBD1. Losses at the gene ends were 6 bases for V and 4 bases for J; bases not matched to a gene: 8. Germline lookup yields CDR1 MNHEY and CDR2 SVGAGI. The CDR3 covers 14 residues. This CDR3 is CASSRGSQVYGYTF. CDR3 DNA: TGTGCCAGCAGCAGGGGGTCCCAAGTCTATGGCTACACCTTC.

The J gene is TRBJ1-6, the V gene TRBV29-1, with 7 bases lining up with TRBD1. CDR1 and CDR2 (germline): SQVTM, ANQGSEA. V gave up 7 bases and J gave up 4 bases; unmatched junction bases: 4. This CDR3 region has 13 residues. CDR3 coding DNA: TGCAGCGCTCAGGGGGGATATAATTCACCCCTCCACTTT. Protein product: CSAQGGYNSPLHF.

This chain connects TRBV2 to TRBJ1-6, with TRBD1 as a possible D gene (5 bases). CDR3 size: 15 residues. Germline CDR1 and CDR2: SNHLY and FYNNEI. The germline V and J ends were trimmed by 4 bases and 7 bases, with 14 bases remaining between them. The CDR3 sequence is CASSAETAINSPLHF. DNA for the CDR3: TGTGCCAGCAGTGCCGAGACAGCGATAAATTCACCCCTCCACTTT.

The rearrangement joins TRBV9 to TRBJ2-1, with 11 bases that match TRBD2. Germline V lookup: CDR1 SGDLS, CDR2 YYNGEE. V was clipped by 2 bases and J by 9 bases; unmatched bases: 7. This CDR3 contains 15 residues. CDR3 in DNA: TGTGCCAGCAGCGTCCTTAGCGGGAGGGCCCCTGAGCAGTTCTTC. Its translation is CASSVLSGRAPEQFF.

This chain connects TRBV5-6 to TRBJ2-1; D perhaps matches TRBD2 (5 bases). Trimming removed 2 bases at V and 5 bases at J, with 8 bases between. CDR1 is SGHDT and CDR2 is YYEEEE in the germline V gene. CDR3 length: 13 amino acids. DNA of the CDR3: TGTGCCAGCAGCTTACTAGGAGACAATGAGCAGTTCTTC. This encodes CASSLLGDNEQFF. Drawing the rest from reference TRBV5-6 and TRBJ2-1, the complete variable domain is DAGVTQSPTHLIKTRGQQVTLRCSPKSGHDTVSWYQQALGQGPQFIFQYYEEEERQRGNFPDRFSGHQFPNYSSELNVNALLLGDSALYLCASSLLGDNEQFFGPGTRLTVL.

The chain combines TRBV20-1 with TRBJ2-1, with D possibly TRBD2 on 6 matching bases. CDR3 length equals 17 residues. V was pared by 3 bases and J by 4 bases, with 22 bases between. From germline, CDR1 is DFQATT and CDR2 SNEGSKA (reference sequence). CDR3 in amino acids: CSASRLVKFDDYNEQFF. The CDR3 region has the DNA TGCAGTGCTAGTAGACTAGTTAAATTCGACGATTACAATGAGCAGTTCTTC.

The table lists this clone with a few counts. CDR3 bases: TGTGCCAGCAGGGCGGGTGTCAGCACTGAAGCTTTCTTT. This gives the protein CASRAGVSTEAFF. The chain carries TRBV5-4 and TRBJ1-1; D uncertain. V lost 5 bases, J lost 4 bases, and 12 bases lay in between. There are 13 residues in the CDR3. Per the germline V gene, CDR1 is SGHNT and CDR2 is YYREEE (reference sequence).

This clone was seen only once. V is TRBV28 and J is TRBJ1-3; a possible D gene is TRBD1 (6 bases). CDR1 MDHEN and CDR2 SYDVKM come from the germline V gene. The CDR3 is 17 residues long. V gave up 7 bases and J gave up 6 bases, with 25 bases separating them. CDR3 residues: CASIPLRGWDTPNTIYF. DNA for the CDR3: TGTGCCAGCATCCCCCTCCGAGGCTGGGACACCCCAAACACCATATATTTT.

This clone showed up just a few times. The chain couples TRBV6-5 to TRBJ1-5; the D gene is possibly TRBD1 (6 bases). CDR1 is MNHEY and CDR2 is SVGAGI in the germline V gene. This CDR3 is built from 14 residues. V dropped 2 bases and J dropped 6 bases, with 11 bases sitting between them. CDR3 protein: CASSYNRDIQPQHF. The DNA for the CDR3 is TGTGCCAGCAGTTACAACCGGGACATTCAGCCCCAGCATTTT.

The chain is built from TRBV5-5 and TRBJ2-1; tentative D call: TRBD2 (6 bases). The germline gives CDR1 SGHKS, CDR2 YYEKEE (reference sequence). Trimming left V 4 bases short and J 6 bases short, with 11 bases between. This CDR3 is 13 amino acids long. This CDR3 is CASSLLTSNEQFF. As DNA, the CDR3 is TGTGCCAGCAGCCTTTTGACTAGCAATGAGCAGTTCTTC.

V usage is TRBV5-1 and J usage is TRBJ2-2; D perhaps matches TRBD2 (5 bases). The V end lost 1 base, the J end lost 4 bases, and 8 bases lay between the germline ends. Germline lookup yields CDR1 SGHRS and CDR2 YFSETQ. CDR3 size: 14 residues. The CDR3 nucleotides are TGCGCCAGCAGCTTGTACGGGGTCACCGGGGAGCTGTTTTTT. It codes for CASSLYGVTGELFF.

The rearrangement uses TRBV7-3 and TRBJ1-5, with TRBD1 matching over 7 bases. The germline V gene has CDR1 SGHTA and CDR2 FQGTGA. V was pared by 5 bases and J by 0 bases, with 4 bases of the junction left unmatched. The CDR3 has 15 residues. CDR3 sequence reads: CASSRGTDSNQPQHF. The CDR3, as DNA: TGTGCCAGCAGCCGTGGGACAGATAGCAATCAGCCCCAGCATTTT.

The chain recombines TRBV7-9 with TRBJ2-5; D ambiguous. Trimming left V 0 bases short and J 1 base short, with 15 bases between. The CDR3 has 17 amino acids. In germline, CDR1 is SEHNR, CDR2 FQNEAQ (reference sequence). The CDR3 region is CASSLALLLAGQETQYF. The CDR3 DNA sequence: TGTGCCAGCAGCTTAGCCCTCCTCTTGGCAGGCCAAGAGACCCAGTACTTC.

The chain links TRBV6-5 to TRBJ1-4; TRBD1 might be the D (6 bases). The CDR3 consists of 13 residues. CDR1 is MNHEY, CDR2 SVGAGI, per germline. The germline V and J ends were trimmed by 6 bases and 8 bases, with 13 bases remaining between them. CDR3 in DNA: TGTGCCAGCAGGGAGACAGGCCGGGAAAAACTGTTTTTT. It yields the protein CASRETGREKLFF.

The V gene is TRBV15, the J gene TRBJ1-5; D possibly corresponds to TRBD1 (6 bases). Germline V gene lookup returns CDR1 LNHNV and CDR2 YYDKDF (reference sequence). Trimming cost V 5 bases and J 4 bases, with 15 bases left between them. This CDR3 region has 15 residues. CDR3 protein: CATSGTGSINQPQHF. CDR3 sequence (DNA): TGTGCCACCAGCGGTACAGGGTCGATTAATCAGCCCCAGCATTTT.

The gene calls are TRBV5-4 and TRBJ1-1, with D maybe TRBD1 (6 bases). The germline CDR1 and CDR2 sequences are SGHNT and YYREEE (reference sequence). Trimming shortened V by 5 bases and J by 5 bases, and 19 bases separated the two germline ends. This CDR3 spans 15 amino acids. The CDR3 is CASRVGGREGTEAFF. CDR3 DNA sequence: TGTGCCAGCAGGGTCGGGGGGCGCGAGGGGACTGAAGCTTTCTTT.

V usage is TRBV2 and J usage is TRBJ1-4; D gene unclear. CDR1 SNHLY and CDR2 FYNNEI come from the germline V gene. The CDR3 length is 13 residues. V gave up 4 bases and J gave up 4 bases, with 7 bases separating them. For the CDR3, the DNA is TGTGCCAGCAGTGTGACACTTAATGAAAAACTGTTTTTT. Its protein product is CASSVTLNEKLFF.

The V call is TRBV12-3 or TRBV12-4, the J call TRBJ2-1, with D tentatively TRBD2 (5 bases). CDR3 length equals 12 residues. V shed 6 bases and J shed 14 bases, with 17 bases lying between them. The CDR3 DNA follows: TGTGCCAGCAGCTTCGGGCTGGACGGGGAGTTCTTC. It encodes CASSFGLDGEFF.

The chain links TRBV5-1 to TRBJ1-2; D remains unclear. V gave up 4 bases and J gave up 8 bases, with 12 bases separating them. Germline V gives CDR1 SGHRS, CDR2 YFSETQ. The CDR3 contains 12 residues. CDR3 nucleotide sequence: TGCGCCAGCAGCGGAAGAAGGGAGGGCTACACCTTC. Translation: CASSGRREGYTF.

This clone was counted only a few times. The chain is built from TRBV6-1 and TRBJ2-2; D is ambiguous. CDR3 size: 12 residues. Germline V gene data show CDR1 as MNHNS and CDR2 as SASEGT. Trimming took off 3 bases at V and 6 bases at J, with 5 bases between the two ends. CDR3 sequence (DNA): TGTGCCAGCAGTGATGGCCCCGGGGAGCTGTTTTTT. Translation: CASSDGPGELFF.

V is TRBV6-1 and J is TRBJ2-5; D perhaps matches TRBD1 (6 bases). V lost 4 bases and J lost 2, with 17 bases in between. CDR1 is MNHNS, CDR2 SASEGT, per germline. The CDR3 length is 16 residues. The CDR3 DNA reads TGTGCCAGCAGTGGGCGGTGGACAGAATATCAAGAGACCCAGTACTTC. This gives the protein CASSGRWTEYQETQYF.

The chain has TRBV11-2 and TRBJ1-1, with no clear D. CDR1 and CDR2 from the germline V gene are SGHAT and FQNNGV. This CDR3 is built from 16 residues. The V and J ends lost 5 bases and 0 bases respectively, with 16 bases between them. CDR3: CASSHTPPMLNTEAFF. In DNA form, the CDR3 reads TGTGCCAGCAGCCACACCCCCCCGATGTTGAACACTGAAGCTTTCTTT.

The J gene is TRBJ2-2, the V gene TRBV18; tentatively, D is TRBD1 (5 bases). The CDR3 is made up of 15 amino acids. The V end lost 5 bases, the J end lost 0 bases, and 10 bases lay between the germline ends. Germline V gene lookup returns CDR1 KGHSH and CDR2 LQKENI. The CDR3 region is CASSVQGSNTGELFF. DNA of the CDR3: TGTGCCAGCTCAGTTCAGGGATCGAACACCGGGGAGCTGTTTTTT.

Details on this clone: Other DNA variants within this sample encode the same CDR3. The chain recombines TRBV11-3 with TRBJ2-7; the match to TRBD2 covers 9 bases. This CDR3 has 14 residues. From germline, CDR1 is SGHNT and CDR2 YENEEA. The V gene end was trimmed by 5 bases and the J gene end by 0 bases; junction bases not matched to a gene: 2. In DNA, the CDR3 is TGTGCCAGCAGCCCGACTAGCGGCTCCTACGAGCAGTACTTC. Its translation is CASSPTSGSYEQYF.

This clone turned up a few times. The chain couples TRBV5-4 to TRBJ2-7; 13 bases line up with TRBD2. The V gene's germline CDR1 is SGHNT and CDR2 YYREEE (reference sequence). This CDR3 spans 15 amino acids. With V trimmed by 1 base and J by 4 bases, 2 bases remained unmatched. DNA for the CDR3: TGTGCCAGCAGCTTGTCACTAGCGGGAGGGTACGAGCAGTACTTC. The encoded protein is CASSLSLAGGYEQYF.

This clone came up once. CDR3 sequence reads: CAISEQETASHEQYF. The CDR3 bases are TGTGCCATCAGTGAACAAGAGACAGCAAGCCACGAGCAGTACTTC. J is TRBJ2-7 and V is TRBV10-3; D perhaps matches TRBD1 (5 bases). V lost 3 bases to trimming and J lost 5 bases, with 17 bases between them. The CDR3 sequence is 15 residues long. Germline assignment: CDR1 ENHRY and CDR2 SYGVKD.

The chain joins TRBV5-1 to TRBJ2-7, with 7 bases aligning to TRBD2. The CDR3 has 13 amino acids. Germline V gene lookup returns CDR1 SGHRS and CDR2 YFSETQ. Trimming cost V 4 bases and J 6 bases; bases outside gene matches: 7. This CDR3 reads CASSLQLAREQYF. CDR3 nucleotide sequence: TGCGCCAGCAGCCTACAACTAGCGCGCGAGCAGTACTTC. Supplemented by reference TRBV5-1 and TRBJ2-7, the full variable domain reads KAGVTQTPRYLIKTRGQQVTLSCSPISGHRSVSWYQQTPGQGLQFLFEYFSETQRNKGNFPGRFSGRQFSNSRSEMNVSTLELGDSALYLCASSLQLAREQYFGPGTRLTVT.

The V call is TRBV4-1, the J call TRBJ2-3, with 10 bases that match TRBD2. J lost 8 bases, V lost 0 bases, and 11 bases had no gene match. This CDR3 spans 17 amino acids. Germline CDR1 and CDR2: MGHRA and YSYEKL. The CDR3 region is CASSQDSPSGSVGTQYF. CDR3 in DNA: TGCGCCAGCAGCCAAGATAGTCCTAGCGGGAGTGTTGGTACGCAGTATTTT.